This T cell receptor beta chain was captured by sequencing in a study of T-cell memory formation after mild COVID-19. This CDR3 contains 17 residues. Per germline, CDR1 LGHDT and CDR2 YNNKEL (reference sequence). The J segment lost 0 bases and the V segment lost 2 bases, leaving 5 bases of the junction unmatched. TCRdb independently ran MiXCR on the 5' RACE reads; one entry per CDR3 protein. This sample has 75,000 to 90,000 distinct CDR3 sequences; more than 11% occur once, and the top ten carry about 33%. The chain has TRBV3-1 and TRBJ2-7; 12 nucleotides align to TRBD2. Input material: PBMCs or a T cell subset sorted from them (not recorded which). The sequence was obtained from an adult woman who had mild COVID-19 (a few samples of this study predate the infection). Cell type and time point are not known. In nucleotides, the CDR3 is TGTGCCAGCAGCCAACTGAGACTAGCGGGGGCCTCCTACGAGCAGTACTTC. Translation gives CASSQLRLAGASYEQYF.